This T cell receptor (beta chain) was found in a study of cytomegalovirus exposure and HLA in healthy donors listed by TCRdb under 2017. With respect to the entire study: An earlier analysis of 587 of the donors reported approximately 270 Gb of sequence data and about 100 million unique TCR beta sequences from about 180 million T cells. An early release that covered fewer than 800 HLA-typed donors contained about 300 gigabases of sequencing data and 85 million to 100 million unique TCR sequences. Of the 350 to 400 genotyped donors, over 70% fell in the genetic ancestry cluster associated with self-reported Caucasian donors. The aim of the study was to test whether cataloging public T cell receptors could identify signatures of past pathogen exposure. The T cell repertoires of about 700 subjects were profiled by immunosequencing and related to cytomegalovirus serostatus. Besides the first cohort of approximately 670 subjects, a separate validation cohort made up of roughly 120 different subjects was used. The study combined high-throughput TCR immunosequencing, statistical association of individual TCRs with disease status, and machine learning to predict cytomegalovirus infection status. In a later analysis, previously published TCR beta repertoires from 500 to 750 donors were re-analyzed and high-resolution HLA genotyping was added so that TCR occurrence patterns could be studied. In the later analysis, no new phenotypic data were used to find candidate immune exposures; instead, reliance was placed on TCR beta sequences and their occurrence across donors. An earlier analysis of 587 of the donors used high-throughput TCR beta sequencing to judge whether each TCR beta V gene segment behaved as functional or pseudogenic. Alongside the repertoire data, information on donor age, sex, ethnicity and CMV serostatus was compiled. A later genetic analysis used genome-wide SNP genotypes for about 65% of the roughly 670 donors, treating that subset as a discovery cohort. Every discovery cohort repertoire had been produced on one sequencing platform. HLA typing included class I and class II loci at four-digit resolution. Typing coverage varied by locus: roughly 620-640 donors for A, B, C, DRB1 and DQB1; roughly 500 for DQA1; approximately 570 for DPA1; 400 to 480 for DPB1. A few DR-DQ haplotypes were treated as single units for association and clustering because of strong linkage in the cohort. On average, around 240,000 unique TCR beta nucleotide sequences were sequenced per donor among several hundred genotyped donors of the cohort, with roughly 18% of those sequences being non-productive. General study outcomes and caveats: The sequencing pipeline was judged likely to have produced a cluster of highly shared sequence variants as a technical artifact. This cohort had only TCR beta chains sequenced, and the lack of alpha or paired-chain data limited which features could be detected. It was suggested by the authors that the approach could potentially be generalized to other disease states and immunological phenotypes. Several of the top co-occurrence clusters appeared to be linked to parvovirus B19, influenza, CMV and Epstein-Barr virus, according to a later analysis. Because some donors lacked HLA typing at each locus, the association tests relied only on the typed subset. The classifier was reported to diagnose cytomegalovirus status with high specificity and sensitivity in both the original cohort and the validation cohort. Linkage disequilibrium might explain the correlated functional status among segregating V segments, but an unknown experimental factor could not be excluded. When HLA alleles, especially DR and DQ, strongly co-occurred, TCR associations were difficult to assign to individual alleles. Most TCR sequences were seen in very few donors, while some public TCRs were found in many individuals. A later analysis associated about 17,000 TCR beta sequences with specific HLA alleles at a false discovery rate of 0.05. A further reported finding was that TCR beta sequences accurately predicted the HLA-A and HLA-B alleles for most subjects in the first cohort. The earlier analysis of some 540 of the donors excluded around 17 rarely observed V segments, including chromosome 9 orphons, because counts were too low. According to a later analysis, TCR association rates differed among HLA loci, with DRB1 alleles showing the most associated TCRs and HLA-C alleles showing the fewest. A later analysis found that most CMV-associated TCR beta chains appeared HLA-restricted, with HLA associations seemingly driven largely by CMV exposure. According to a later genetic analysis, donors in an Asian-associated ancestry cluster had fewer N-insertions in productive TCRs than the approximately 700-donor mean. Sequencing depth was assumed to be roughly uniform across donors in the presence/absence analyses, though that assumption may not hold. A total of 150 or so TCR beta chains were listed by the study as associated with cytomegalovirus. Broadly in line with IMGT annotations, most TCR beta V segments showed up in productive rearrangements about 87% or about 30% of the time in an earlier analysis of approximately 640 of the donors. In a later analysis, HLA-associated TCR beta chains showed more clonal expansion and lower generation probabilities than non-associated chains that were equally common. A later genetic analysis associated a missense DCLRE1C variant with V-gene and J-gene trimming of TCR beta chains, and an independent cohort replicated the association. In vitro tests confirmed that three of the cytomegalovirus-associated TCR beta chains recognize cytomegalovirus antigens. The only immune exposure information available for the cohort was CMV serostatus.

The cohort was made up of 650 to 700 healthy bone marrow donors. At the time of sampling, every cohort member was nominally healthy, though immune exposures that went unrecorded were likely present. The donor was CMV seronegative and was included in the group of 352 seronegative cohort members. A peripheral blood sample was collected from each donor, and TCR beta sequencing was performed on peripheral blood mononuclear cells. The Qiagen DNeasy Blood Extraction Kit was used to extract genomic DNA from the blood cell samples. This clone was found once. The antigen it recognizes is unknown. Qualities for individual bases were not recorded, and no much larger clone is one base off. Libraries were made using the immunoSEQ multiplex PCR assay. A mixture of 60 forward primers for TCR Vbeta segments and 13 reverse primers for TCR Jbeta segments was used in the multiplex PCR. The CDR3 region of rearranged TCR beta genes was amplified from genomic DNA with a multiplex PCR assay. The amplified TCR beta libraries were sequenced on the Illumina HiSeq System as 87-base-pair reads. On the authors' methods: A later analysis tallied 75 million to 95 million unique TCR beta chains across the 600 to 700 repertoires, and approximately 12 million of those chains were shared by two or more donors. To remove PCR and sequencing errors, raw reads were error-corrected and collapsed into unique sequences using a nearest-neighbor algorithm that merged closely related sequences. CDR3 sequences were aligned to IMGT reference sequences to assign V, D and J gene segments. For a sequence to be retained, at least a six-nucleotide match to both a V gene segment and a J gene segment was required. A rearrangement counted as productive if the CDR3 had no stop codons and remained in frame with V and J, and every other rearrangement counted as non-productive. Following IMGT convention, CDR3 was defined as the stretch from the second conserved V-encoded cysteine up to the conserved J-encoded phenylalanine. The earlier analysis of fewer than 750 of the donors excluded sequences that lacked an unambiguous match to a single V gene segment. An earlier analysis of 587 of the donors called V segments functional above 56.7% productive rearrangements and segregating when the between-donor standard deviation exceeded 5%. A statistical classification framework was developed to diagnose cytomegalovirus status using the catalog of TCR beta chain sequences. A later analysis assigned V and J genes by comparing TCR nucleotide sequences with IMGT/GENE-DB human TR gene sequences. In a later analysis, CDR3 sequences and most-parsimonious VDJ recombination scenarios were assigned using the TCRdist pipeline. In a later analysis, every TCR beta chain was defined by the combination of its CDR3 amino acid sequence and its V-gene family, and reads without a unique V-gene family were dropped. In a later analysis, 450 to 600 highly shared, low-generation-probability nucleotide sequences were removed to address suspected cross-contamination and a sequencing artifact. For each public chain, a later analysis derived a clonal expansion index from normalized ranks of inferred template counts within each repertoire. A later analysis computed generation probabilities with a VDJ recombination model fitted to out-of-frame rearrangements, and checked the results against IGoR. In a later analysis, TCR-TCR, TCR-HLA and TCR-CMV co-occurrence was scored with hypergeometric tests, and a repertoire-size bias correction was applied to TCR pairs. False discovery rates were estimated in a later analysis by permuting HLA or CMV assignments 20 times. In a later analysis, co-occurring TCRs were grouped with DBSCAN, and TCRdist sequence similarity was added when clustering was performed within HLA-allele-positive subsets. Repertoires with fewer than 30,000 or more than 120,000 public chains were left out of co-occurrence clustering, as were about 5 repertoires with anomalous nucleotide sharing. Not all clones reach the TCRdb copy of this immuneACCESS table, which keeps in-frame sequences only. Checked studies attribute under half of the gap to unresolved V genes and leave the rest unexplained. The V and J calls and clone size are taken from that table; D and trimming were inferred from the DNA. The sample table records some 150,000 clones; around 77% of these occur just once. The ten largest clones take up around 1.4% of the sample.

The origin of this receptor is a man aged 55 to 70 in good health and CMV-seronegative. The sample was PBMCs.

The nucleotides read TGTGCCAGCAGCCAGGGAATTGAAGCTTTCTTT. It is translated as CASSQGIEAFF. The chain was built from TRBV6-6 and TRBJ1-1; TRBD1 is possibly the D segment (5 matching bases). V is clipped by 6 bases and J by 7 bases, and the sequence between their germline boundaries is 9 bases long. In the germline V gene (reference sequence), CDR1 corresponds to MNHNY and CDR2 to SVGAGI. Inclusive of the bounding cysteine and phenylalanine, the CDR3 is 11 residues long. Just the 33-base CDR3 DNA is kept, in frame starting at base 1.